The following is a T cell receptor beta chain sequence with its context. Its target is unknown. These data belong to a study of T cell repertoires in cytomegalovirus infection. About the research overall: Signatures in public TCR beta sequences pointed to both CMV infection and matching HLA type.

Regarding the study as a whole: Identification of carriers of CMV plus the relevant HLA was performed using cumulative public TCR beta family frequency. Within the response measured ex vivo, HLA-C-restricted CMV-specific TCR beta clonotypes were dominant.

One entry per CDR3 protein results from TCRdb running MiXCR on the reads. The sample shows some 680,000 distinct CDR3 sequences, 35% of them seen only once. From germline, CDR1 is MDHEN and CDR2 SYDVKM. Trimming cost V 10 bases and J 0 bases, with 12 bases left between them. The CDR3 has 13 amino acids. The rearrangement joins TRBV28 to TRBJ1-2, with unresolved D. This receptor was obtained from a human donor in good health (CMV status not recorded). Some clones in this sample may be carry-over from other donors' samples. Sequencing input: PBMCs. The chain's CDR3 is CATENRANYGYTF. The CDR3 DNA sequence: TGTGCCACCGAAAATAGGGCTAACTATGGCTACACCTTC.